The next 7 T cell receptor beta chains were all read from a single sample in a study of cytomegalovirus exposure and HLA in healthy donors. The PCR made use of 60 Vbeta and 13 Jbeta primers. TCRdb's table, derived via immunoSEQ multiplex PCR, lists solely in-frame clones and lacks some. Here the sample spans 200,000 or so clones, roughly 90% being singletons. The material sequenced was PBMCs. Receptor source: a girl younger than two in good health and CMV-seronegative.

The chain employs TRBV7-3 and TRBJ1-3; D perhaps matches TRBD1 (5 bases). In germline, CDR1 is SGHTA, CDR2 FQGTGA. The length of the CDR3 is 13 residues. Trimming took off 8 bases at V and 1 base at J, with 9 bases between the two ends. The CDR3 DNA reads as TGTGCCAGCGCGACAGTATCTGGAAACACCATATATTTT. Its translation is CASATVSGNTIYF.

The rearrangement links TRBV5-6 to TRBJ2-3, with D tentatively TRBD1 (5 bases). Germline CDR1 reads SGHDT; CDR2 reads YYEEEE. The CDR3 has 14 amino acids. V was trimmed by 0 bases and J by 3 bases, leaving 8 bases between them. The CDR3 region has the DNA TGTGCCAGCAGCTTGGATTCAGGGACAGATACGCAGTATTTT. Encoded protein: CASSLDSGTDTQYF.

CDR3 amino acids: CAGSGGLGETQYF. The CDR3 coding sequence is TGTGCCGGATCGGGGGGGTTGGGAGAGACCCAGTACTTC. V and J are TRBV7-9 and TRBJ2-5; 8 bases map to TRBD2. V lost 11 bases, J lost 4 bases, and 9 bases stayed unmatched. The CDR3 covers 13 residues. Germline V CDR1 and CDR2: SEHNR, FQNEAQ (reference sequence).

The gene calls are TRBV4-2 and TRBJ1-6; D unclear. Germline values: CDR1 LGHNA, CDR2 YNFKEQ. V lost 0 bases to trimming and J lost 2 bases, with 11 bases between them. The CDR3 has 17 residues. The DNA of the CDR3 is TGTGCCAGCAGCCAAGATGAGGGCTTCACCTATAATTCACCCCTCCACTTT. This sequence encodes CASSQDEGFTYNSPLHF.

The chain joins TRBV15 to TRBJ1-2; 7 bases are a match to TRBD1. The germline V gene has CDR1 LNHNV and CDR2 YYDKDF (reference sequence). The CDR3 consists of 15 residues. V shed 2 bases, J shed 8 bases, and the junction held 11 bases outside the gene matches. The CDR3 DNA sequence: TGTGCCACCAGCAGATTGCACAGGGGATCCTTAGGCTACACCTTC. Protein: CATSRLHRGSLGYTF.

The chain uses TRBV27 and TRBJ2-7; TRBD1 might be the D (7 bases). Germline CDR1 is MNHEY and CDR2 is SMNVEV (reference sequence). V was cut by 7 bases and J by 0 bases, with 19 bases left in between. CDR3 length: 16 amino acids. The CDR3 DNA reads as TGTGCCAGCACCCCGACAGGGAGGTCCTCCTCCTACGAGCAGTACTTC. Protein sequence: CASTPTGRSSSYEQYF.

The V call is TRBV27, the J call TRBJ1-1; TRBD1 is a possible D gene (6 bases). In germline, CDR1 is MNHEY, CDR2 SMNVEV (reference sequence). The V gene lost 5 bases and the J gene lost 5 bases, with 18 bases spanning the gap. The CDR3 extends over 15 amino acids. CDR3 coding DNA: TGTGCCAGCAGTCCCGATCGGGGGGCGGTAACTGAAGCTTTCTTT. Translated, it gives CASSPDRGAVTEAFF.